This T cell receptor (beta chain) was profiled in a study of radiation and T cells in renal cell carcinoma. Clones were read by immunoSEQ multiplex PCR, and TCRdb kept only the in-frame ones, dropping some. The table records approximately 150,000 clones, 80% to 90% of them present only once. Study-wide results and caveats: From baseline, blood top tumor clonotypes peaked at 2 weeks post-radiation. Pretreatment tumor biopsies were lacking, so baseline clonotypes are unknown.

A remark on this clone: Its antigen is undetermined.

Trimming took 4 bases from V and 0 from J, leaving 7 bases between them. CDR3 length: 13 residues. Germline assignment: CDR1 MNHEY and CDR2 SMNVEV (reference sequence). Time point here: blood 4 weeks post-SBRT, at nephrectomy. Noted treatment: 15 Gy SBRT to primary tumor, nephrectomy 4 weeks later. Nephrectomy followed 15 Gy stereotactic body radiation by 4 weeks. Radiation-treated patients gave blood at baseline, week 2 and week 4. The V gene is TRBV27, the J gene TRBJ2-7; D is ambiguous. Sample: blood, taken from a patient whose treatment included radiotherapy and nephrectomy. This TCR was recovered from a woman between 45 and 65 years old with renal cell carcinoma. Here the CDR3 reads CASSSHSSYEQYF. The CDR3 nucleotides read TGTGCCAGCAGTTCCCATTCCTCCTACGAGCAGTACTTC.